This T cell receptor beta chain was observed in a study of early T cells in non-severe SARS-CoV-2 infection. Looking at the study overall: Sequencing used unsorted whole-blood bulk RNA, so chains lack pairing.

Attachment of unique molecular identifiers to individual cDNA molecules was performed. From the 5' RACE reads, TCRdb called clonotypes with MiXCR, one entry per CDR3 protein. Seen here are about 80,000 distinct CDR3 sequences, about 5% observed once, and the top ten hold approximately 7%. V was pared by 3 bases and J by 0 bases, with 11 bases between. Looked up from germline, CDR1 is LNHDA and CDR2 is SQIVND (reference sequence). This CDR3 comprises 16 residues. The sequence derives from an adult who was a healthcare worker with PCR-confirmed SARS-CoV-2 infection or an uninfected control (not recorded which). The chain is built from TRBV19 and TRBJ2-2; tentatively, D is TRBD1 (6 bases). Sequenced material: whole blood, taken at baseline. The CDR3 is CASSIVGTSNTGELFF. DNA for the CDR3: TGTGCCAGTAGTATTGTGGGGACATCGAACACCGGGGAGCTGTTTTTT.